These 13 T cell receptor beta chains originate from one sample sequenced in a study of shared clonotypes between healthy human individuals. Naive CD8 cells lacked CD45RO, underwent positive selection for CCR7 and left out terminally differentiated effector memory CD45RA+ cells. Produced via immunoSEQ multiplex PCR; TCRdb's table is partial and in-frame only. Of around 1.9 million clones listed, 93% are singletons. Sequencing was performed on naive CD8+ T cells from PBMCs. Receptors were obtained from a man between 18 and 35 years old in good health. Some clones in this sample may be carry-over from other donors' samples.

The chain employs TRBV5-4 and TRBJ2-7; D possibly matches TRBD1 or TRBD2 (7 bases each). The CDR3 runs to 15 residues. Germline CDR1 is SGHNT and CDR2 is YYREEE (reference sequence). Trimming removed 0 bases at V and 2 bases at J, with 12 bases between. The chain's CDR3 is CASSLGRGGTYEQYF. The CDR3 DNA reads as TGTGCCAGCAGCTTGGGCAGGGGGGGAACCTACGAGCAGTACTTC.

The rearrangement joins TRBV4-3 to TRBJ1-1, with 9 bases that match TRBD1. The germline gives CDR1 LGHNA, CDR2 YSLEER. V was pared by 4 bases and J by 5 bases, with 5 bases of the junction left unmatched. The CDR3 covers 14 residues. The CDR3 protein is CASSPGQGRTEAFF. CDR3 in DNA: TGCGCCAGCAGCCCCGGACAGGGGAGGACTGAAGCTTTCTTT.

This CDR3 reads CATCGIDNEQFF. CDR3 nucleotide sequence: TGTGCCACCTGTGGGATAGACAATGAGCAGTTCTTC. The V call is TRBV27, the J call TRBJ2-1; D uncertain. The ends were cut back, 10 bases at V and 5 bases at J, with 12 bases in the middle. Germline V gives CDR1 MNHEY, CDR2 SMNVEV (reference sequence). The CDR3 runs 12 residues.

The chain employs TRBV13 and TRBJ2-7; 9 positions agree with TRBD1. This CDR3 is 18 amino acids long. Germline V CDR1 and CDR2: PRHDT, FYEKMQ (reference sequence). V lost 5 bases, J lost 2 bases, and 16 bases stayed unmatched. The CDR3 sequence is CASSPSGQGATRTYEQYF. DNA of the CDR3: TGTGCCAGCAGCCCCTCGGGACAGGGCGCAACAAGGACCTACGAGCAGTACTTC.

The gene calls are TRBV7-9 and TRBJ1-4; 7 nucleotides line up with TRBD1. There are 16 residues in the CDR3. The germline gives CDR1 SEHNR, CDR2 FQNEAQ (reference sequence). The J segment lost 5 bases and the V segment lost 0 bases, leaving 6 bases of the junction unmatched. CDR3: CASSLALTGTNEKLFF. CDR3 sequence (DNA): TGTGCCAGCAGCTTAGCTCTGACAGGGACAAATGAAAAACTGTTTTTT. The variable domain in full, completed from reference TRBV7-9 and TRBJ1-4, reads DTGVSQNPRHKITKRGQNVTFRCDPISEHNRLYWYRQTLGQGPEFLTYFQNEAQLEKSRLLSDRFSAERPKGSFSTLEIQRTEQGDSAMYLCASSLALTGTNEKLFFGSGTQLSVL.

This chain uses TRBV6-1 with TRBJ1-2; a weak D match, TRBD1 (6 bases). Germline assignment: CDR1 MNHNS and CDR2 SASEGT. V gave up 4 bases and J gave up 11 bases, with 20 bases separating them. The CDR3 has 14 amino acids. Here the CDR3 DNA reads TGTGCCAGCAGTGGAATAACAGGGAGAAGACTGTACACCTTC. As protein: CASSGITGRRLYTF.

The chain employs TRBV27 and TRBJ2-7; 8 bases align to TRBD2. The CDR3 covers 17 residues. The V segment lost 0 bases and the J segment 5 bases; nucleotides outside the gene matches: 12. Germline CDR1 MNHEY, CDR2 SMNVEV (reference sequence). The chain's CDR3 is CASSLSPGGTSLHEQYF. Here the CDR3 DNA reads TGTGCCAGCAGTTTATCCCCGGGGGGGACATCTTTACACGAGCAGTACTTC.

About this clone: Other DNA sequences of this sample code for an identical CDR3. The V gene is TRBV27, the J gene TRBJ2-7, with D uncertain. The CDR3 is 13 amino acids. Germline V CDR1 and CDR2: MNHEY, SMNVEV (reference sequence). Deletions cut 3 bases from V and 0 bases from J, with 6 bases between. CDR3 nucleotides: TGTGCCAGCAGTTTCCAAAGCTCCTACGAGCAGTACTTC. This translates into CASSFQSSYEQYF.

The count of this clone is one. The chain combines TRBV28 with TRBJ2-1; D not certain. This CDR3 has 11 residues. Trimming took off 6 bases at V and 8 bases at J, with 8 bases between the two ends. Germline V gives CDR1 MDHEN, CDR2 SYDVKM. CDR3 in amino acids: CASRLVYEQFF. The DNA of the CDR3 is TGTGCCAGCAGGCTTGTGTATGAGCAGTTCTTC. The whole variable domain, remainder taken from reference TRBV28 and TRBJ2-1, is DVKVTQSSRYLVKRTGEKVFLECVQDMDHENMFWYRQDPGLGLRLIYFSYDVKMKEKGDIPEGYSVSREKKERFSLILESASTNQTSMYLCASRLVYEQFFGPGTRLTVL.

The chain employs TRBV12-2 and TRBJ2-7; the table's D gene call, TRBD1, was not cross checked with the DNA. TRBV12-2 is shown as a pseudogene. The CDR3 has 15 residues. The CDR3 here is CASPHSPTGDYEQYF. As DNA, the CDR3 is TGTGCAAGTCCTCATAGCCCTACAGGGGACTACGAGCAGTACTTC.

V and J are TRBV11-2 and TRBJ2-1; D may be TRBD2 (6 bases). Trimming took 3 bases from V and 2 from J, leaving 11 bases between them. Germline-derived CDR1 and CDR2 are SGHAT and FQNNGV. This CDR3 has 15 residues. DNA for the CDR3: TGTGCCAGCAGCTTTTCTAGCGCACCCTACAATGAGCAGTTCTTC. Its translation: CASSFSSAPYNEQFF.

The chain employs TRBV7-6 and TRBJ2-5; TRBD2 is a possible D gene (6 bases). Germline lookup yields CDR1 SGHVS and CDR2 FNYEAQ. The CDR3 spans 15 residues. V shed 2 bases and J shed 4 bases, with 14 bases lying between them. Here the CDR3 reads CASSLILGGGETQYF. CDR3 nucleotides: TGTGCCAGCAGCTTAATTTTGGGGGGTGGAGAGACCCAGTACTTC.

This chain joins TRBV7-2 and TRBJ2-3; 7 nucleotides agree with TRBD2. V was pared by 3 bases and J by 5 bases, with 8 bases of the junction left unmatched. This CDR3 has 15 residues. Germline CDR1 is SGHTA and CDR2 is FQGNSA. CDR3 amino acids: CASSFGEGVGDTQYF. DNA for the CDR3: TGTGCCAGCAGCTTTGGGGAGGGAGTGGGAGATACGCAGTATTTT.